Given below is one TCR beta chain in context. This sample is part of a study of blood T cells in healthy people across ages. Primed by a sample-barcoded 5' primer and a J-beta primer mix, a second PCR proceeded for 7 to 11 cycles. Each CDR3 protein is one row after TCRdb ran MiXCR on the 5' RACE reads. The sample consists of 790,000 or so distinct CDR3 sequences, about 47% of them appearing once. Sequenced material: blood. This TCR derives from a man aged 80 or over in good health.

The CDR3 DNA reads TGTGCCAGCAGTTTATCCGGGACAGGAGTTTTGGAGACCCAGTACTTC. As protein: CASSLSGTGVLETQYF. V and J are TRBV27 and TRBJ2-4, with 8 bases matching TRBD1. The J call may be wrong; the DNA end is better matched by TRBJ2-5. Germline loops: CDR1 MNHEY, CDR2 SMNVEV (reference sequence). The CDR3 covers 16 residues.